This TCR beta chain was documented in a study of T cell responses to AZD1222 COVID-19 vaccine. Generated by immunoSEQ multiplex PCR, the TCRdb table keeps only in-frame clones and is missing some. The data contain under 110,000 clones, about 90% of them seen just once; the ten biggest clones take up more than 15%. Comment on this clone: The antigen is unknown.

This CDR3 has 17 amino acids. Germline CDR1 is MGHRA and CDR2 is YSYEKL. The V end lost 4 bases, the J end lost 9 bases, and 24 bases lay between the germline ends. Whole-study findings and limits: Repertoire collection took place solely once the T cell response had peaked.

This clonotype originated in an adult in good health. Source: peripheral blood, taken on day 0 of AZD1222 vaccination. The chain carries TRBV4-1 and TRBJ2-2; possible D gene TRBD2, 6 bases. The CDR3 nucleotides are TGCGCCAGCAGCCGGGCGGGCGGGGCGCCTCGGTTAAGGGAGCTGTTTTTT. It specifies CASSRAGGAPRLRELFF.